The 32 T cell receptor beta chains below were found in one sample sequenced in a study of graft-versus-host responses after intestinal transplantation. These receptors lack a known antigen. Profiled with immunoSEQ multiplex PCR; TCRdb holds only in-frame clones, not every one. Counted here are tens of thousands of clones, more than 80% occurring once; the ten biggest clones make up under 0.65%. The material was unstimulated CD4+ T cells sorted from spleen or lymph node cells, obtained before transplant. Receptors originate from a human donor who was the organ donor for an intestinal transplant.

V and J are TRBV5-4 and TRBJ1-2; 10 nucleotides match TRBD1. CDR3 length: 13 residues. Trimming took 5 bases from V and 8 from J; bases not matched to a gene: 6. Germline CDR1 reads SGHNT; CDR2 reads YYREEE (reference sequence). This chain's CDR3 is CASRLTGGRGYTF. CDR3 DNA: TGTGCCAGCAGGCTGACAGGGGGCCGAGGCTACACCTTC.

In its sample, this clone was seen a few times. The V call is TRBV7-9, the J call TRBJ2-3; 11 bases map to TRBD2. The CDR3 consists of 15 residues. Trimming cost V 3 bases and J 5 bases; bases outside gene matches: 4. Looked up from germline, CDR1 is SEHNR and CDR2 is FQNEAQ (reference sequence). The DNA for the CDR3 is TGTGCCAGCAGCTTGGCTAGCGGGAGGCAAGATACGCAGTATTTT. It yields the protein CASSLASGRQDTQYF. Complete variable domain (other parts from reference TRBV7-9 and TRBJ2-3): DTGVSQNPRHKITKRGQNVTFRCDPISEHNRLYWYRQTLGQGPEFLTYFQNEAQLEKSRLLSDRFSAERPKGSFSTLEIQRTEQGDSAMYLCASSLASGRQDTQYFGPGTRLTVL.

The rearrangement links TRBV6-5 to TRBJ1-5; weak D call: TRBD1 (6 bases). Germline V lookup: CDR1 MNHEY, CDR2 SVGAGI. The CDR3 runs 13 residues. V lost 6 bases to trimming and J lost 6 bases, with 12 bases between them. The CDR3: CASRRGGSQPQHF. Written as DNA, the CDR3 is TGTGCCAGCAGACGAGGGGGAAGTCAGCCCCAGCATTTT.

The V and J genes are TRBV4-1 and TRBJ2-3, with 9 bases identical to TRBD2. Germline V gene data show CDR1 as MGHRA and CDR2 as YSYEKL. Germline trimming cut 5 bases from V and 1 base from J; bases unmatched to any gene: 7. This CDR3 has 16 amino acids. The CDR3 spells CASSDYRTSGTDTQYF. The CDR3 DNA is TGCGCCAGCAGCGACTACCGGACTAGCGGCACAGATACGCAGTATTTT.

This clone was picked up one time. The gene calls are TRBV18 and TRBJ2-7, with 10 bases lining up with TRBD1. The CDR3 loop spans 16 amino acids. With V trimmed by 5 bases and J by 4 bases, 11 bases remained unmatched. CDR1 is KGHSH, CDR2 LQKENI, per germline. The CDR3 DNA sequence: TGTGCCAGCTCATCGGGGACAGGGGCGGATTCTTACGAGCAGTACTTC. It specifies CASSSGTGADSYEQYF.

The gene calls are TRBV2 and TRBJ2-3; D is possibly TRBD2 (6 bases). V lost 6 bases and J lost 2, with 12 bases in between. CDR1 is SNHLY and CDR2 is FYNNEI in the germline V gene. The CDR3 totals 14 residues. This CDR3 reads CASSVGLTTDTQYF. The CDR3, as DNA: TGTGCCAGCAGCGTGGGACTGACCACAGATACGCAGTATTTT.

The chain is built from TRBV2 and TRBJ2-2; D unclear. The CDR3 has 16 amino acids. CDR1 and CDR2 (germline): SNHLY, FYNNEI. Trimming shortened V by 3 bases and J by 0 bases, and 11 bases separated the two germline ends. DNA for the CDR3: TGTGCCAGCAGTGACCTCGGCGGTCCGAACACCGGGGAGCTGTTTTTT. It specifies CASSDLGGPNTGELFF.

J is TRBJ1-1 and V is TRBV29-1; the match to TRBD1 covers 7 bases. Looked up from germline, CDR1 is SQVTM and CDR2 is ANQGSEA. This CDR3 region has 14 residues. J was trimmed by 4 bases and V by 1 base; bases with no gene match: 6. The CDR3 protein is CSVEVGGRGTEAFF. Here the CDR3 DNA reads TGCAGCGTTGAAGTAGGGGGCCGCGGCACTGAAGCTTTCTTT.

The chain couples TRBV2 to TRBJ2-7; D may be TRBD1 (5 bases). The germline gives CDR1 SNHLY, CDR2 FYNNEI. The CDR3 covers 12 residues. The V gene lost 2 bases and the J gene lost 8 bases, with 10 bases spanning the gap. Here the CDR3 DNA reads TGTGCCAGCAGTGAATTGACAGAAAAGCAGTACTTC. Its protein is CASSELTEKQYF.

The CDR3 loop is CASQVGGGPGTEAFF. CDR3 nucleotides: TGTGCCAGCCAAGTCGGCGGGGGGCCGGGGACTGAAGCTTTCTTT. The V call is TRBV7-6, the J call TRBJ1-1; D possibly corresponds to TRBD1 (6 bases). V was cut by 8 bases and J by 5 bases, with 21 bases left in between. This CDR3 spans 15 amino acids. Per germline, CDR1 SGHVS and CDR2 FNYEAQ.

The gene calls are TRBV7-3 and TRBJ1-2, with D maybe TRBD1 (6 bases). The CDR3 is made up of 15 amino acids. The germline V gene encodes CDR1 SGHTA and CDR2 FQGTGA. Trimming left V 2 bases short and J 4 bases short, with 14 bases between. The CDR3 coding sequence is TGTGCCAGCAGCTTAGGGGGCGGACAGCCCTATGGCTACACCTTC. It translates to CASSLGGGQPYGYTF.

The chain carries TRBV18 and TRBJ1-1; D not resolved. This CDR3 spans 13 amino acids. Germline V gene data show CDR1 as KGHSH and CDR2 as LQKENI. V dropped 6 bases and J dropped 4 bases, with 12 bases sitting between them. The CDR3, as DNA: TGTGCCAGCTCCCGGGTCGGAGGCACTGAAGCTTTCTTT. Translated: CASSRVGGTEAFF.

This rearrangement joins TRBV6-6 to TRBJ2-5; 8 bases are shared with TRBD2. V was clipped by 0 bases and J by 5 bases; unmatched bases: 5. Germline loops: CDR1 MNHNY, CDR2 SVGAGI (reference sequence). The CDR3 consists of 15 residues. The CDR3 loop is CASSYSAGGLETQYF. The CDR3 region has the DNA TGTGCCAGCAGTTACTCGGCGGGAGGTCTGGAGACCCAGTACTTC.

J is TRBJ1-1 and V is TRBV10-1; D is ambiguous. Between the trimmed V and J ends, which lost 4 bases and 0 bases, there was a span of 9 bases. The CDR3 consists of 14 residues. CDR1 WNHNN and CDR2 SYGVQD come from the germline V gene (reference sequence). The CDR3 sequence is CASSAGGLNTEAFF. CDR3 coding DNA: TGCGCCAGCAGTGCGGGAGGTTTGAACACTGAAGCTTTCTTT.

The V gene is TRBV5-4, the J gene TRBJ2-1; tentative D call: TRBD2 (6 bases). CDR1 and CDR2 from the germline V gene are SGHNT and YYREEE (reference sequence). The CDR3 is 14 amino acids. V lost 0 bases and J lost 6, with 10 bases in between. The CDR3 spells CASSLAGGLNEQFF. CDR3 nucleotides: TGTGCCAGCAGCTTGGCCGGGGGACTCAATGAGCAGTTCTTC.

Concerning this clone: The sample holds other DNA sequences that translate to the same CDR3. This rearrangement joins TRBV5-1 to TRBJ2-7; 7 bases fit TRBD1. V lost 0 bases and J lost 4; bases outside the gene matches: 4. Germline V gives CDR1 SGHRS, CDR2 YFSETQ. The CDR3 covers 14 residues. The CDR3 bases are TGCGCCAGCAGCTTGGAGGGCAGGGGGTACGAGCAGTACTTC. This gives the protein CASSLEGRGYEQYF.

V is TRBV28 and J is TRBJ1-5; 7 bases align to TRBD1. The germline V gene encodes CDR1 MDHEN and CDR2 SYDVKM. CDR3 size: 15 residues. The ends lost 5 bases at V and 4 bases at J; junction bases unmatched: 8. The CDR3 loop is CASSRLGTVNQPQHF. In nucleotides, the CDR3 is TGTGCCAGCAGTCGCCTAGGGACAGTGAATCAGCCCCAGCATTTT.

The chain employs TRBV4-3 and TRBJ2-3; 10 bases are a match to TRBD2. V shed 1 base and J 5 bases; nucleotides not matched to a gene: 6. Germline-derived CDR1 and CDR2 are LGHNA and YSLEER. This CDR3 comprises 16 residues. CDR3 loop: CASSQGTSGHGDTQYF. CDR3 nucleotides: TGCGCCAGCAGCCAAGGGACTAGCGGTCACGGAGATACGCAGTATTTT.

V is TRBV11-1 and J is TRBJ1-2, with a possible D match to TRBD1 (6 bases). Per germline, CDR1 SGHAT and CDR2 FQDESV (reference sequence). The germline V and J ends were trimmed by 10 bases and 0 bases, with 24 bases remaining between them. CDR3 size: 17 residues. CDR3 residues: CANQAGTHIQPNYGYTF. As DNA, the CDR3 is TGTGCCAACCAAGCCGGGACACACATCCAACCTAACTATGGCTACACCTTC.

The chain uses TRBV2 and TRBJ1-4; no firm D call. The V end lost 10 bases, the J end lost 8 bases, and 11 bases lay between the germline ends. Germline CDR1 is SNHLY and CDR2 is FYNNEI. CDR3 size: 11 residues. The CDR3 DNA reads TGTGCCATCGGGTGGAGGGAAAAACTGTTTTTT. It translates to CAIGWREKLFF.

The chain is built from TRBV10-1 and TRBJ1-1, with 7 bases identical to TRBD1. The V segment lost 5 bases and the J segment 0 bases; nucleotides outside the gene matches: 9. This CDR3 is 16 amino acids long. Germline CDR1 and CDR2: WNHNN and SYGVQD (reference sequence). CDR3 coding DNA: TGCGCCAGCAGTTCAGGGGGGCTAATTATGAACACTGAAGCTTTCTTT. As protein: CASSSGGLIMNTEAFF.

This chain links TRBV19 with TRBJ2-7, with 10 bases matching TRBD2. The germline gives CDR1 LNHDA, CDR2 SQIVND (reference sequence). J gave up 0 bases and V 4 bases, and 6 bases lay outside the gene matches. CDR3 length equals 16 residues. Written as DNA, the CDR3 is TGTGCCAGTAGTACCCGACTAGCGGGCCTCTCCTACGAGCAGTACTTC. It is translated as CASSTRLAGLSYEQYF.

This clone was found once. The chain has TRBV11-3 and TRBJ2-5; TRBD1 matches 8 bases. CDR1 is SGHNT and CDR2 is YENEEA in the germline V gene. With 7 bases clipped from V and 8 bases from J, the junction kept 21 bases outside the gene matches. This CDR3 spans 17 amino acids. DNA of the CDR3: TGTGCCAGCACCACCATCCCGGGGACAGGTATTAAGGTAACCCAGTACTTC. Translated, it gives CASTTIPGTGIKVTQYF.

A few counts support this clone. J is TRBJ2-1 and V is TRBV7-8; the match to TRBD1 covers 9 bases. Germline CDR1 SGHVS, CDR2 FQNEAQ. Trimming cost V 5 bases and J 7 bases; bases outside gene matches: 6. The CDR3 length is 14 residues. The CDR3 loop reads CASSAGDRANEQFF. CDR3 bases: TGTGCCAGCAGCGCCGGGGACAGGGCGAATGAGCAGTTCTTC.

The rearrangement links TRBV5-5 to TRBJ2-5; D might be TRBD1 (6 bases). There are 15 residues in the CDR3. V dropped 0 bases and J dropped 1 base, with 10 bases sitting between them. CDR1 is SGHKS, CDR2 YYEKEE, per germline (reference sequence). In DNA, the CDR3 is TGTGCCAGCAGCTTGGATGGGGGCCCCCAAGAGACCCAGTACTTC. Its protein is CASSLDGGPQETQYF.

The chain couples TRBV6-5 to TRBJ1-1; D might be TRBD1 (5 bases). In germline, CDR1 is MNHEY, CDR2 SVGAGI. The V gene lost 1 base and the J gene lost 2 bases, with 5 bases spanning the gap. The CDR3 is 13 residues long. The CDR3 region has the DNA TGTGCCAGCAGTTACTGGGGCAACACTGAAGCTTTCTTT. Protein: CASSYWGNTEAFF.

The V call is TRBV5-1, the J call TRBJ2-7; TRBD2 aligns across 10 bases. V gave up 4 bases and J gave up 5 bases; unmatched junction bases: 9. CDR1 SGHRS and CDR2 YFSETQ come from the germline V gene. This CDR3 region has 15 residues. Here the CDR3 reads CASSPSSGGTNEQYF. The CDR3 nucleotides are TGCGCCAGCAGCCCCTCTAGCGGGGGCACCAACGAGCAGTACTTC.

This chain uses TRBV27 with TRBJ1-1; 7 positions match TRBD1. Trimming at V came to 6 bases and at J to 0 bases, leaving 7 bases not matched to a gene. Per the germline V gene, CDR1 is MNHEY and CDR2 is SMNVEV (reference sequence). The CDR3 covers 15 residues. Here the CDR3 reads CASSPDRDLNTEAFF. The CDR3 bases are TGTGCCAGCAGCCCTGACAGGGACTTGAACACTGAAGCTTTCTTT.

J is TRBJ2-3 and V is TRBV30; 12 positions match TRBD2. The CDR3 runs to 15 residues. The trim removed 1 base at V and 2 bases at J, leaving 1 base unmatched. In germline, CDR1 is GTSNPN, CDR2 SVGIG (reference sequence). CDR3 in amino acids: CAWSGLAGDTDTQYF. DNA for the CDR3: TGTGCCTGGAGTGGACTAGCGGGAGACACAGATACGCAGTATTTT.

J is TRBJ2-1 and V is TRBV15; D not certain. This CDR3 comprises 13 residues. Germline V lookup: CDR1 LNHNV, CDR2 YYDKDF (reference sequence). Trimming left V 1 base short and J 6 bases short, with 7 bases between. The CDR3 region has the DNA TGTGCCACCAGCAGAGTTCCGTCCAATGAGCAGTTCTTC. Protein sequence: CATSRVPSNEQFF.

The chain has TRBV28 and TRBJ1-2; TRBD1 agrees at 12 bases. Germline CDR1 is MDHEN and CDR2 is SYDVKM. The CDR3 consists of 15 residues. V trimming: 8 bases; J trimming: 8 bases; junction bases outside the gene matches: 12. CDR3 residues: CASGMGTGGGSGYTF. The CDR3 DNA reads TGTGCCAGCGGCATGGGGACAGGGGGCGGTTCGGGCTACACCTTC.

This clone was seen more than once but under ten times. The genes are TRBV5-1 and TRBJ1-4, with 9 bases that match TRBD1. Germline V gene sequence: CDR1 SGHRS, CDR2 YFSETQ. V was clipped by 0 bases and J by 10 bases; unmatched bases: 7. The CDR3 contains 15 residues. The CDR3 sequence is CASSLVGGQGLKLFF. For the CDR3, the DNA is TGCGCCAGCAGCTTGGTAGGGGGACAGGGATTAAAACTGTTTTTT. Using reference TRBV5-1 and TRBJ1-4 for the parts outside the CDR3, the full variable domain is KAGVTQTPRYLIKTRGQQVTLSCSPISGHRSVSWYQQTPGQGLQFLFEYFSETQRNKGNFPGRFSGRQFSNSRSEMNVSTLELGDSALYLCASSLVGGQGLKLFFGSGTQLSVL.